This T cell receptor beta chain comes out of a study of blood T cell repertoires in COVID-19 (dated by TCRdb to the early 2020s). Describing the broader study: Collaborator samples came from the United States, Italy and Spain and covered acute and convalescent phases of COVID-19. The samples were drawn from the first 160 participants of the ongoing ImmuneRACE study and from 1,254 subjects provided by 6 global collaborators. Nearly every sample came with metadata listing a de-identified subject ID, COVID-19 status, age in years and sex. The dataset comprised deeply sampled blood TCRbeta repertoires from subjects exposed to, actively infected with, or recovered from COVID-19. The prospective study material was composed of cDNA or gDNA derived from T cells, B-cell-depleted T cells, or PBMCs. The repertoires were released in a freely available public database intended as a resource for research on the immune response to SARS-CoV-2. Where available, HLA class I and class II types were taken from metadata supplied by the sample provider and were not determined by assay-based typing. Overall results and qualifications from the work: How much clinical and demographic metadata was included differed by source and by participant, and the metadata was provided uncurated.

Germline trimming amounts to 1 base on V and 4 bases on J, with 2 as the count of junction bases outside the gene matches. From the cysteine through the phenylalanine, the CDR3 covers 14 amino acids. Only the CDR3 DNA is retained, 42 bases long and in frame from the first base. CDR1 is given as SGHAT and CDR2 as FQNNGV, both from the germline V gene. Participants in the prospective study were aged 18 to 89 years, lived in 20 to 25 United States geographic areas, and enrolled through a virtual design. Cohort assignment in the prospective study relied on participant-reported clinical history from a screening survey and a study questionnaire. Recovered participants in ImmuneRACE Cohort 3 were defined as having two consecutive negative NP/OP PCR tests, clearance from a healthcare professional, or resolution of symptoms. Mobile phlebotomists in the prospective study collected whole blood, serum and a nasopharyngeal or oropharyngeal swab from every participant. Over an approximately 2-month period, participants in the prospective study had the option of providing additional blood draws and questionnaires. Prospective study blood samples were shipped either frozen or at room temperature before DNA extraction.

TCRbeta CDR3 regions were amplified from genomic DNA using the immunoSEQ Assay, a bias-controlled multiplex PCR. The study's processing was this. The number of nucleated cells in each sample was estimated from the amplification of reference gene primers within the assay. To quantify the absolute abundance of each unique TCRbeta CDR3 rearrangement, sequence reads were collapsed and filtered. Productive Simpson clonality was computed per sample as the square root of Simpson's diversity index over productive rearrangements. The clones in this table, taken by TCRdb from immuneACCESS, are in-frame only. Not every clone is retained; where verified, under half of the shortfall comes from an unresolved V gene, and the cause of the rest is unknown. The V and J calls and the clone size are those of that table, but D and trimming were determined from the DNA. This sample has 180,000 or so clones in its table, and 80% to 85% of those were observed once. Roughly 6.9% of the sample lies in the top ten.

Points on this clone: No antigen is known for it. Base-call qualities are not available, and no considerably larger clone is one nucleotide away.

The sequence derives from a man aged 35 to 55 who had recovered from COVID-19. Here the chain combines TRBV11-2 and TRBJ2-7; 9 bases in between match TRBD1. Material for sequencing was PBMCs or T cells enriched from blood (not recorded which). The CDR3 protein: CASSLGTGAYEQYF. The nucleotide sequence reads as follows: TGTGCCAGCAGCTTAGGGACAGGGGCTTACGAGCAGTACTTC.